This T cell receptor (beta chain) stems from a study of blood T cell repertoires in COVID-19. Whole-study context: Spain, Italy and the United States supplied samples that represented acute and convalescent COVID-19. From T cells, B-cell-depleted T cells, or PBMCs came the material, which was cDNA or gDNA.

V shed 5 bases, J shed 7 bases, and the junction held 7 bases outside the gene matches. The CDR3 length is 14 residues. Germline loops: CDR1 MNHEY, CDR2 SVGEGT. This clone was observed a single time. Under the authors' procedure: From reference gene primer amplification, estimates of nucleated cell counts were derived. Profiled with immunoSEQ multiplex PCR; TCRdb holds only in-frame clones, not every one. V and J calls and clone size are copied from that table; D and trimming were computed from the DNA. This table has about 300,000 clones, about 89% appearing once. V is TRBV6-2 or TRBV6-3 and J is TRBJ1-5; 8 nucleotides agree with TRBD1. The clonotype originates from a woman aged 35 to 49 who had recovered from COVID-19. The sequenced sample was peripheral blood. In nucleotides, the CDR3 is TGTGCCAGCAGTCCACTCACAGGGGGACAGCCCCAGCATTTT. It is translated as CASSPLTGGQPQHF.